A single sample is the source of the 30 T cell receptor beta chains below, sequenced in a study of molecular identifiers for immune sequencing clone quantification. TCRdb used MiXCR to reprocess the PCR reads, holding one entry per CDR3 protein. The data contain around 320,000 distinct CDR3 sequences, roughly 23% of them singletons. The sample comprised naive CD8+ T cells from blood, with Jurkat cell RNA spiked in. The subset was: FACS-sorted CD8+CD4-CCR7+CD45RA+ naive T cells. The receptors shown here come from a human donor in good health. Some libraries in this study had Jurkat cell RNA spiked in.

This clonotype was recorded many times. This chain joins TRBV28 and TRBJ2-7; D unclear. The CDR3 loop spans 14 amino acids. Germline lookup yields CDR1 MDHEN and CDR2 SYDVKM. Between the trimmed V and J ends, which lost 3 bases and 0 bases, there was a span of 9 bases. The chain's CDR3 is CASSLRRSSYEQYF. CDR3 DNA sequence: TGTGCCAGCAGTTTGAGGCGGAGCTCCTACGAGCAGTACTTC.

On this clonotype: One end of the junction fails to match germline, which may point to a read error. The rearrangement uses TRBV4-1 and TRBJ2-3, with unresolved D. Germline CDR1 reads MGHRA; CDR2 reads YSYEKL. There are 13 residues in the CDR3. In nucleotides, the CDR3 is TGCGCCAGCAGCCAACCTCTCACAGATACGCAGTGTTTT. This gives the protein CASSQPLTDTQCF.

Only a few counts were recorded for this clonotype. This sequence joins TRBV6-5 and TRBJ2-7; 9 bases map to TRBD2. CDR3 size: 16 residues. Germline CDR1 reads MNHEY; CDR2 reads SVGAGI. V was pared by 0 bases and J by 3 bases, with 6 bases of the junction left unmatched. The CDR3 DNA reads as TGTGCCAGCAGTTACTCCCTAGCGGGATCGGACTACGAGCAGTACTTC. It yields the protein CASSYSLAGSDYEQYF.

This chain links TRBV9 with TRBJ2-2; 9 nucleotides agree with TRBD1. The junction had 7 bases not matched to a gene; V was cut back by 0 bases and J by 7 bases. Germline CDR1 is SGDLS and CDR2 is YYNGEE. The CDR3 length is 16 residues. DNA for the CDR3: TGTGCCAGCAGCGTAGAGGTACAGGGGGCGGACGGGGAGCTGTTTTTT. It codes for CASSVEVQGADGELFF.

This clonotype was counted between two and nine times. Given a much more abundant clone one base away, this may be a read error. V usage is TRBV7-9 and J usage is TRBJ2-5, with D perhaps being TRBD1 or TRBD2 (5 bases each). Germline V gene sequence: CDR1 SEHNR, CDR2 FQNEAQ (reference sequence). V shed 5 bases and J shed 2 bases, with 15 bases lying between them. The CDR3 is 15 amino acids. CDR3 sequence reads: CASSPLLGAQETQYF. In DNA form, the CDR3 reads TGTGCCAGCAGCCCCCTCCTCGGGGCTCAAGAGACCCAGTACTTC.

The chain's CDR3 is CASSSSGGAGGNTIYF. Written as DNA, the CDR3 is TGTGCCAGCAGTTCCTCTGGGGGGGCTGGTGGAAACACCATATATTTT. This chain joins TRBV27 and TRBJ1-3, with D possibly matching TRBD1 (6 bases). CDR3 length equals 16 residues. Germline CDR1 is MNHEY and CDR2 is SMNVEV (reference sequence). V lost 4 bases, J lost 3 bases, and 16 bases lay in between.

This clonotype was detected only a few times. The rearrangement uses TRBV2 and TRBJ1-5, with 12 bases fitting TRBD1. Germline CDR1 reads SNHLY; CDR2 reads FYNNEI. This CDR3 comprises 15 residues. J gave up 6 bases and V 6 bases, and 6 bases lay outside the gene matches. The CDR3 region has the DNA TGTGCCAGCAGACCGGGACAGGGGGCGATTCAGCCCCAGCATTTT. As protein: CASRPGQGAIQPQHF.

This clonotype was counted at least ten times. CDR3 in DNA: TGTGCCAGCAGCTATAGCGGGGGGCGGACAGATACGCAGTATTTT. This translates into CASSYSGGRTDTQYF. The V and J genes are TRBV7-8 and TRBJ2-3; 10 positions match TRBD2. V was clipped by 4 bases and J by 3 bases; unmatched bases: 4. CDR1 SGHVS and CDR2 FQNEAQ come from the germline V gene. This CDR3 spans 15 amino acids.

This clonotype has more than one count but fewer than ten. This chain joins TRBV24-1 and TRBJ2-7; TRBD1 matches at 9 bases. This CDR3 has 13 residues. Trimming took 5 bases from V and 4 from J; bases not matched to a gene: 2. Germline V gene data show CDR1 as KGHDR and CDR2 as SFDVKD. The CDR3 bases are TGTGCCACCAGTGCCGGGACAGGGTACGAGCAGTACTTC. It specifies CATSAGTGYEQYF.

This chain uses TRBV5-1 with TRBJ2-5, with D possibly being TRBD1 (5 bases). This CDR3 is 15 amino acids long. From germline, CDR1 is SGHRS and CDR2 YFSETQ. Trimming cost V 0 bases and J 1 base, with 10 bases left between them. In nucleotides, the CDR3 is TGCGCCAGCAGCTTGGGACAGCGACTCCAAGAGACCCAGTACTTC. Amino acids: CASSLGQRLQETQYF.

Turning to this clonotype: A much larger clone differs from this one at a single base, so this may be a read error. CDR3 sequence (DNA): TGTGCCAGCAGGAGTAAAGAGACCCAGCACTTC. As protein: CASRSKETQHF. The chain carries TRBV12-3 or TRBV12-4 and TRBJ2-5; no clear D. The CDR3 has 11 residues.

Written as DNA, the CDR3 is TGTGCCACAGGGACTAGCGTTTACAATGAGCAGTTCTTC. Its translation is CATGTSVYNEQFF. V is TRBV6-5 and J is TRBJ2-1; 10 nucleotides match TRBD2. V lost 10 bases, J lost 4 bases, and 4 bases stayed unmatched. The CDR3 extends over 13 amino acids. Per germline, CDR1 MNHEY and CDR2 SVGAGI.

This clonotype was counted ten times or more. The rearrangement uses TRBV5-1 and TRBJ2-1; the match to TRBD2 covers 9 bases. Unmatched junction bases numbered 16, after V lost 0 bases and J lost 6 bases. Germline CDR1 and CDR2: SGHRS and YFSETQ. CDR3 size: 19 residues. The chain's CDR3 is CASSLGGPIAGEVRNEQFF. In nucleotides, the CDR3 is TGCGCCAGCAGCTTGGGAGGTCCGATAGCGGGAGAAGTACGCAATGAGCAGTTCTTC.

Ten or more counts support this clonotype. The chain links TRBV14 to TRBJ2-7, with D uncertain. The CDR3 is 12 residues long. The V end was cut by 3 bases, the J end by 4 bases, with 7 bases between. Germline V lookup: CDR1 SGHDN, CDR2 FVKESK. CDR3 residues: CASSHGPYEQYF. The CDR3 DNA sequence: TGTGCCAGCAGCCACGGGCCGTACGAGCAGTACTTC.

The rearrangement links TRBV27 to TRBJ1-6; D remains unclear. Trimming pared 3 bases from V and 13 bases from J, leaving 19 bases between. The CDR3 extends over 15 amino acids. The germline CDR1 and CDR2 sequences are MNHEY and SMNVEV (reference sequence). CDR3 nucleotide sequence: TGTGCCAGCAGTTTGGGCCCTACCAGGTATTTCCCCCTCCACTTT. This gives the protein CASSLGPTRYFPLHF.

The chain uses TRBV27 and TRBJ2-2; D uncertain. CDR3 length equals 15 residues. Germline assignment: CDR1 MNHEY and CDR2 SMNVEV (reference sequence). Deletions cut 3 bases from V and 0 bases from J, with 8 bases between. The CDR3 DNA sequence: TGTGCCAGCAGTTTTGTAATCGCGAACACCGGGGAGCTGTTTTTT. Translated: CASSFVIANTGELFF.

This clonotype was counted a few times. The chain carries TRBV19 and TRBJ2-7; D gene unclear. The ends were cut back, 6 bases at V and 3 bases at J, with 18 bases in the middle. This CDR3 has 15 residues. Per germline, CDR1 LNHDA and CDR2 SQIVND (reference sequence). CDR3 residues: CASSPSPNGYYEQYF. In nucleotides, the CDR3 is TGTGCCAGTAGCCCCTCTCCGAACGGATACTACGAGCAGTACTTC. Full variable domain (rest looked up from reference TRBV19 and TRBJ2-7): DGGITQSPKYLFRKEGQNVTLSCEQNLNHDAMYWYRQDPGQGLRLIYYSQIVNDFQKGDIAEGYSVSREKKESFPLTVTSAQKNPTAFYLCASSPSPNGYYEQYFGPGTRLTVT.

This clonotype was found many times. This chain links TRBV27 with TRBJ1-5; possible D gene TRBD1, 6 bases. CDR1 MNHEY and CDR2 SMNVEV come from the germline V gene (reference sequence). The V and J ends lost 2 bases and 6 bases respectively, with 11 bases between them. The CDR3 length is 14 residues. The CDR3 DNA reads TGTGCCAGCAGTTTAGGGGGGGCGGGTCAGCCCCAGCATTTT. Its translation: CASSLGGAGQPQHF.

This chain uses TRBV28 with TRBJ2-3; tentatively, D is TRBD2 (6 bases). This CDR3 spans 15 amino acids. Trimming left V 5 bases short and J 2 bases short, with 14 bases between. Germline V gene sequence: CDR1 MDHEN, CDR2 SYDVKM. The CDR3 coding sequence is TGTGCCAGCAGTCCTCTGAGCGGGCACACAGATACGCAGTATTTT. Protein sequence: CASSPLSGHTDTQYF.

In its sample, this clonotype was seen many times. The gene calls are TRBV9 and TRBJ1-1; no clear D. In germline, CDR1 is SGDLS, CDR2 YYNGEE. Trimming shortened V by 4 bases and J by 3 bases, and 16 bases separated the two germline ends. There are 15 residues in the CDR3. The CDR3 DNA reads TGTGCCAGCAGCCCTCTTCCCGCGTTGGACACTGAAGCTTTCTTT. It yields the protein CASSPLPALDTEAFF.

This clonotype was detected many times. The genes are TRBV28 and TRBJ1-5; no clear D gene. Germline V gene lookup returns CDR1 MDHEN and CDR2 SYDVKM. The CDR3 loop spans 14 amino acids. V lost 4 bases to trimming and J lost 2 bases, with 9 bases between them. The CDR3 reads CASSWRLGNQPQHF. DNA of the CDR3: TGTGCCAGCAGTTGGCGGTTGGGCAATCAGCCCCAGCATTTT.

The sample holds a few counts of this clonotype. The chain has TRBV7-2 and TRBJ2-5; D call uncertain. The CDR3 contains 18 residues. Germline CDR1 and CDR2: SGHTA and FQGNSA. Trimming took off 5 bases at V and 0 bases at J, with 22 bases between the two ends. The CDR3 nucleotides are TGTGCCAGCAGCCACAATATACTCGGACGGAGTTACCAAGAGACCCAGTACTTC. Translated, it gives CASSHNILGRSYQETQYF.

The chain employs TRBV15 and TRBJ2-5; 7 bases align to TRBD1. Per germline, CDR1 LNHNV and CDR2 YYDKDF (reference sequence). V was pared by 4 bases and J by 3 bases, with 11 bases of the junction left unmatched. The CDR3 has 16 residues. Written as DNA, the CDR3 is TGTGCCACCAGCAAAAACAGGGGTCTTGGAGAAGAGACCCAGTACTTC. Translated, it gives CATSKNRGLGEETQYF.

V and J are TRBV14 and TRBJ2-7, with D possibly being TRBD2 (5 bases). Germline V gene data show CDR1 as SGHDN and CDR2 as FVKESK. There are 13 residues in the CDR3. Trimming removed 0 bases from V and 7 bases from J, with 10 bases in between. CDR3 sequence reads: CASSQERTGEQYF. CDR3 coding DNA: TGTGCCAGCAGCCAAGAAAGGACGGGGGAGCAGTACTTC.

In regard to this clonotype: A junction boundary mismatches the germline segment, possibly from a read error. The CDR3 spells CAGSLGTASYEQYF. The DNA for the CDR3 is TGTGCCGGCAGCTTAGGGACAGCCTCCTACGAGCAGTACTTC. The chain combines TRBV7-2 with TRBJ2-7; 7 bases are a match to TRBD1. The CDR3 consists of 14 residues. Germline values: CDR1 SGHTA, CDR2 FQGNSA.

V gene TRBV4-3 combines with J gene TRBJ1-5; the D gene is possibly TRBD1 (6 bases). This CDR3 is 15 amino acids long. Trimming removed 0 bases from V and 7 bases from J, with 13 bases in between. The V gene's germline CDR1 is LGHNA and CDR2 YSLEER. The CDR3 protein is CASSQDFQGMQPQHF. The CDR3 DNA follows: TGCGCCAGCAGCCAAGATTTCCAGGGGATGCAGCCCCAGCATTTT.

This clonotype was observed at least ten times. The genes are TRBV6-5 and TRBJ2-3; TRBD2 aligns across 9 bases. The V and J ends lost 6 bases and 3 bases, in that order; junction bases with no gene match: 7. The CDR3 has 15 amino acids. Germline V gives CDR1 MNHEY, CDR2 SVGAGI. The DNA for the CDR3 is TGTGCCAGCAGCTGGGTAGCGGGGGCGACAGATACGCAGTATTTT. Translating it yields CASSWVAGATDTQYF.

This clonotype was seen a handful of times. A much larger clone differs from this one at a single base, so this may be a read error. The rearrangement links TRBV5-1 to TRBJ2-7; a possible D gene is TRBD2 (6 bases). Germline loops: CDR1 SGHRS, CDR2 YFSETQ. Trimming removed 6 bases at V and 0 bases at J, with 10 bases between. This CDR3 has 13 residues. The DNA for the CDR3 is TGCGCCAGCACGCGGGGCAGCTCCTACGAGCAGTACTTC. Its translation is CASTRGSSYEQYF.

This clonotype has at least ten counts. The V and J genes are TRBV7-9 and TRBJ2-1; no reliable D call. Germline CDR1 reads SEHNR; CDR2 reads FQNEAQ (reference sequence). This CDR3 has 13 residues. V was cut by 1 base and J by 7 bases, with 8 bases left in between. The CDR3 sequence is CASSLVSINEQFF. The CDR3 nucleotides read TGTGCCAGCAGCTTAGTCAGTATTAATGAGCAGTTCTTC.

This clonotype was detected only a few times. V usage is TRBV18 and J usage is TRBJ2-3, with D possibly being TRBD2 (5 bases). Germline CDR1 reads KGHSH; CDR2 reads LQKENI. V was clipped by 4 bases and J by 1 base, with 12 bases between them. The CDR3 consists of 15 residues. This chain's CDR3 is CASSLDAGGTDTQYF. In nucleotides, the CDR3 is TGTGCCAGCTCACTAGATGCCGGGGGCACAGATACGCAGTATTTT.